This T cell receptor beta chain originates from a study of OX40 agonist ivuxolimab in advanced cancers. About this clone itself: The antigen remains undetermined.

TCRdb keeps only in-frame clones here, not all; method: immunoSEQ multiplex PCR. The sample contains roughly 62,000 clones, 84% of which appear only once. General observations from the study: Averaged across samples, CD8+ T cells carried more expanded clones than CD4+ did. Low normalized clonal expansion also occurred in some nonresponding patients.

This receptor was taken from an adult with an advanced solid tumor such as melanoma, head and neck, liver or kidney cancer. The sequenced sample was CD4+ or CD8+ T cells sorted from blood, obtained in a trial of the OX40 agonist ivuxolimab.

This CDR3 is CASSEPGLASYEQYF. CDR3 DNA sequence: TGTGCCAGCAGTGAGCCCGGGTTGGCGTCCTACGAGCAGTACTTC. The gene calls are TRBV6-1 and TRBJ2-7; D is unresolved. Trimming took 3 bases from V and 1 from J, leaving 13 bases between them. The CDR3 spans 15 residues. Germline V gene data show CDR1 as MNHNS and CDR2 as SASEGT.